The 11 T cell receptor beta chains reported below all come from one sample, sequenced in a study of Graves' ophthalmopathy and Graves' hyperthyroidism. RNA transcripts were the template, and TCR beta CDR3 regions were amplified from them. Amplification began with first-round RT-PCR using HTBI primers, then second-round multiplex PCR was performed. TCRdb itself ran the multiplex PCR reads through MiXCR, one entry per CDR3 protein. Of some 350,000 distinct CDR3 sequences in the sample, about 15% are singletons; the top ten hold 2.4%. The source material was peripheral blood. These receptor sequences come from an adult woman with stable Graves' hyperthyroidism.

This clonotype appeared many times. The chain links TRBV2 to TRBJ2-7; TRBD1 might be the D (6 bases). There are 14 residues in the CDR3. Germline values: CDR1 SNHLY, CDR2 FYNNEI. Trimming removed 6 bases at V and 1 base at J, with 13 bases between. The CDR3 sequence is CASSRDRLSYEQYF. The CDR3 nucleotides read TGTGCCAGCAGCCGAGACAGGTTGTCCTACGAGCAGTACTTC.

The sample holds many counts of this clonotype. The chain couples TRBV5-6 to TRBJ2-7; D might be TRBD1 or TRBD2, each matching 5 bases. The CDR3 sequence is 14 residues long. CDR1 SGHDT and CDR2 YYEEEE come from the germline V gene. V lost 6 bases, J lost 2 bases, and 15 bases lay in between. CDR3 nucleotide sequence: TGTGCCAGCACCCGGGGACGGGTCGCCTACGAGCAGTACTTC. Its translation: CASTRGRVAYEQYF.

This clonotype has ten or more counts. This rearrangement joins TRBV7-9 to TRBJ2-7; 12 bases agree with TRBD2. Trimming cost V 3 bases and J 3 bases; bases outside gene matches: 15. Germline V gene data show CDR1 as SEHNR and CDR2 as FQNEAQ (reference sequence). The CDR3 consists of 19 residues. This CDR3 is CASSFKSKTLAGGYYEQYF. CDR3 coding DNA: TGTGCCAGCAGCTTCAAATCCAAAACGCTAGCGGGAGGGTACTACGAGCAGTACTTC.

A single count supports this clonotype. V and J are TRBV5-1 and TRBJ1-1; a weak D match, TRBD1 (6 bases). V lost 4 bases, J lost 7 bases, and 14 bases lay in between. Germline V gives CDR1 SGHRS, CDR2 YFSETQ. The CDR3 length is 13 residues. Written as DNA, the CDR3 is TGCGCCAGCAGCCCGCGGGGGACACATGAAGCTTTCTTT. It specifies CASSPRGTHEAFF.

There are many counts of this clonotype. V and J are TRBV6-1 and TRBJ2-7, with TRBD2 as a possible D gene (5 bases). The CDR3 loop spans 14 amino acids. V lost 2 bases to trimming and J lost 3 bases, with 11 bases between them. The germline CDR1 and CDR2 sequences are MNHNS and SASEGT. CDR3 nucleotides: TGTGCCAGCAGTGAAATCGACGGAGGCTACGAGCAGTACTTC. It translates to CASSEIDGGYEQYF.

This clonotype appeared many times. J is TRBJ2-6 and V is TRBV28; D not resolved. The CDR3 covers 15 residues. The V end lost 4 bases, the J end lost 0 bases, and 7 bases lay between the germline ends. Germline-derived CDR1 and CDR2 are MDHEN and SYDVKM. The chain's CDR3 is CASSSTFSGANVLTF. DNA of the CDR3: TGTGCCAGCAGTTCCACTTTCTCTGGGGCCAACGTCCTGACTTTC.

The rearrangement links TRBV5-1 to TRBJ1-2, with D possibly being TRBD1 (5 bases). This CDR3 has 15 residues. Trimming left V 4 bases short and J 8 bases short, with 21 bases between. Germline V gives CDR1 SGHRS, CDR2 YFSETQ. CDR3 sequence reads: CASSPGTQDLPGYTF. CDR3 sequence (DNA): TGCGCCAGCAGCCCCGGGACTCAAGACCTGCCGGGCTACACCTTC.

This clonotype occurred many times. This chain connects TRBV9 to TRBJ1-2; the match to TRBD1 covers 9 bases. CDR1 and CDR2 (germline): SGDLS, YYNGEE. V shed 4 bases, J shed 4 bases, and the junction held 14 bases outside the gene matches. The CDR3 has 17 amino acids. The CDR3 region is CASSQARDRGFSYGYTF. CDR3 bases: TGTGCCAGCAGCCAGGCGCGCGACAGGGGGTTTTCCTATGGCTACACCTTC.

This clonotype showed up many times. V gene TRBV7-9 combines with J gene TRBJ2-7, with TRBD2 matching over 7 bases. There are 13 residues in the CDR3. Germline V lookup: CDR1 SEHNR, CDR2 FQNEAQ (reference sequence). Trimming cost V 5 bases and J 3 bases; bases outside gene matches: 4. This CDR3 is CASSRDYRYEQYF. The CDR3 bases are TGTGCCAGCAGCCGGGACTACCGCTACGAGCAGTACTTC.

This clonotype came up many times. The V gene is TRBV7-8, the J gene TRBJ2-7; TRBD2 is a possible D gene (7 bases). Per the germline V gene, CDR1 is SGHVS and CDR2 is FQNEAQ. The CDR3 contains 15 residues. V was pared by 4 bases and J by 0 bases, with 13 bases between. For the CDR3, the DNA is TGTGCCAGCAGCTCTAACGGGGGGCCCTCCTACGAGCAGTACTTC. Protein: CASSSNGGPSYEQYF.

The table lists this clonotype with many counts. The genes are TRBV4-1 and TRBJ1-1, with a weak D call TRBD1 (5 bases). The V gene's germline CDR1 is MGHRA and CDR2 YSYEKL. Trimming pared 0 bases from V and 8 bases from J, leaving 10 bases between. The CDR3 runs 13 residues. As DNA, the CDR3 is TGCGCCAGCAGCCAAGAGTCAAGGGACGAAGCTTTCTTT. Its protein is CASSQESRDEAFF.